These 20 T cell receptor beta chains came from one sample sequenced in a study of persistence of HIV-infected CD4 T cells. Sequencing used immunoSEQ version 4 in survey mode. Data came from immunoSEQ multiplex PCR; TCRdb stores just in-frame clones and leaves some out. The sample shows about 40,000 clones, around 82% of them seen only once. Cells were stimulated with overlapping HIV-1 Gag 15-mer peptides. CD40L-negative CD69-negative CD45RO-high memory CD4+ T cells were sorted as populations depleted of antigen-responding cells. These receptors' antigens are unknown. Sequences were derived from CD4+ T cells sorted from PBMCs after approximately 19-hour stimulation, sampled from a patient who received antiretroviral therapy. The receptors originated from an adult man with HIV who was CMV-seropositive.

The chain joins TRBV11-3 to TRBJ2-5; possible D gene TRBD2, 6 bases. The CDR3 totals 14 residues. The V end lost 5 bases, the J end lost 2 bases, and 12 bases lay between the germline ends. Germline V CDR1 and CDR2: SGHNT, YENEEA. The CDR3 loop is CASSPRRGQETQYF. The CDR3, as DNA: TGTGCCAGCAGCCCCAGGAGGGGACAAGAGACCCAGTACTTC. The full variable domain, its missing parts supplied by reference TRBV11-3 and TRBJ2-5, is EAGVVQSPRYKIIEKKQPVAFWCNPISGHNTLYWYLQNLGQGPELLIRYENEEAVDDSQLPKDRFSAERLKGVDSTLKIQPAELGDSAVYLCASSPRRGQETQYFGPGTRLLVL.

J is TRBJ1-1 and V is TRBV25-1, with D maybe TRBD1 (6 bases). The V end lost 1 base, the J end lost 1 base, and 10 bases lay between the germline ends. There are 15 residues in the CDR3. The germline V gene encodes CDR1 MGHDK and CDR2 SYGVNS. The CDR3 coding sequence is TGTGCCAGCAGTGAATCGGGGGGCCGGAACACTGAAGCTTTCTTT. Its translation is CASSESGGRNTEAFF.

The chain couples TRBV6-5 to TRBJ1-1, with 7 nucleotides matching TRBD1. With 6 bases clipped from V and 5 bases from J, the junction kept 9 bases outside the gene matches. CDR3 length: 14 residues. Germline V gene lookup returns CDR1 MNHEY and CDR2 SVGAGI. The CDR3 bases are TGTGCCAGCAGCCGAGCGCAGGGGGGGACTGAAGCTTTCTTT. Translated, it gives CASSRAQGGTEAFF.

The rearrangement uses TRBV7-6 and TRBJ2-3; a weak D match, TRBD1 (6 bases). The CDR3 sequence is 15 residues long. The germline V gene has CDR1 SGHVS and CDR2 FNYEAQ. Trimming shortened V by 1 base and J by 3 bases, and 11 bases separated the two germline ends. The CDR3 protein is CASSLGRGRTDTQYF. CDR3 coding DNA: TGTGCCAGCAGCTTAGGCAGGGGTAGGACAGATACGCAGTATTTT. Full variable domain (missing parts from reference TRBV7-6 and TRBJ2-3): GAGVSQSPRYKVTKRGQDVALRCDPISGHVSLYWYRQALGQGPEFLTYFNYEAQQDKSGLPNDRFSAERPEGSISTLTIQRTEQRDSAMYRCASSLGRGRTDTQYFGPGTRLTVL.

CDR3 bases: TGTGCCAGCAGCCAGGACAGGGGGCGAGAGTGGAGCGGGGAGCTGTTTTTT. It is translated as CASSQDRGREWSGELFF. The chain links TRBV14 to TRBJ2-2, with 11 bases that match TRBD1. This CDR3 comprises 17 residues. The germline V gene has CDR1 SGHDN and CDR2 FVKESK. J gave up 7 bases and V 3 bases, and 10 bases lay outside the gene matches.

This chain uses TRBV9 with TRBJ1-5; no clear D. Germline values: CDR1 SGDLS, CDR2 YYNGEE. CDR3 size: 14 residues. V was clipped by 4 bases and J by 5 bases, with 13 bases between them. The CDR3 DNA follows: TGTGCCAGCAGCCCCAGTCCCGGGGATCAGCCCCAGCATTTT. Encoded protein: CASSPSPGDQPQHF.

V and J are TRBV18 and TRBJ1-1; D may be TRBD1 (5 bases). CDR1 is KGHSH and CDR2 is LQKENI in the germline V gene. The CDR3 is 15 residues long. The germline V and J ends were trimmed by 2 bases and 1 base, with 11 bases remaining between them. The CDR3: CASSPDDSPNTEAFF. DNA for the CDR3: TGTGCCAGCTCACCAGACGACAGCCCGAACACTGAAGCTTTCTTT. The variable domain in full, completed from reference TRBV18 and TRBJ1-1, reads NAGVMQNPRHLVRRRGQEARLRCSPMKGHSHVYWYRQLPEEGLKFMVYLQKENIIDESGMPKERFSAEFPKEGPSILRIQQVVRGDSAAYFCASSPDDSPNTEAFFGQGTRLTVV.

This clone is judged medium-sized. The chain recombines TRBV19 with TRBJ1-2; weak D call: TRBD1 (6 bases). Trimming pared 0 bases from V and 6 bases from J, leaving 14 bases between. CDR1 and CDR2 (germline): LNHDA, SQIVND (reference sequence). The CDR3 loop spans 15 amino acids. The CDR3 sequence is CASSIDNGRGNGYTF. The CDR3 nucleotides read TGTGCCAGTAGTATAGATAACGGCAGGGGCAATGGCTACACCTTC.

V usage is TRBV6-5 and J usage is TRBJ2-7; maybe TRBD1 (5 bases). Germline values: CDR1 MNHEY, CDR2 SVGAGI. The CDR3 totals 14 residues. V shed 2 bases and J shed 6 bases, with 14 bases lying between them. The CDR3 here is CASSYAGKGAEQYF. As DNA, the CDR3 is TGTGCCAGCAGTTACGCAGGGAAAGGAGCCGAGCAGTACTTC.

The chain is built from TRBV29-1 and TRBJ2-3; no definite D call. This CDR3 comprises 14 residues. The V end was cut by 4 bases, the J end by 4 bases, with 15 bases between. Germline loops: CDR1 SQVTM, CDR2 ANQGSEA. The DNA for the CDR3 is TGCAGCGTTGCAAAGGATGCTGGGGCAGATACGCAGTATTTT. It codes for CSVAKDAGADTQYF.

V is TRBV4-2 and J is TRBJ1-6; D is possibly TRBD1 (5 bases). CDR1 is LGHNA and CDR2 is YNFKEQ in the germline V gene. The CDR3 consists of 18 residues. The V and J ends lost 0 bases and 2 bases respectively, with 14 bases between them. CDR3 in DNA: TGTGCCAGCAGCCAAGATGGCGGGGGACCGACCTATAATTCACCCCTCCACTTT. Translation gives CASSQDGGGPTYNSPLHF.

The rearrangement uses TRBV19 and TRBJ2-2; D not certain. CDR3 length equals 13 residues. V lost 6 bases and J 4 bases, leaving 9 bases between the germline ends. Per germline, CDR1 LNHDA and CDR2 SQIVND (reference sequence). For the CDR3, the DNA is TGTGCCAGTAGCAGAGTTGGCACCGGGGAGCTGTTTTTT. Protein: CASSRVGTGELFF.

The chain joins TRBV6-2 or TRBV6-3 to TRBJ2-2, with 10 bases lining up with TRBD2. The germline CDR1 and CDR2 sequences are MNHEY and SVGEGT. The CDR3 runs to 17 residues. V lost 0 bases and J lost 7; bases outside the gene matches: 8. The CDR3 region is CASSYSMASGSSGELFF. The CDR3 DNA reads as TGTGCCAGCAGTTACTCGATGGCTAGCGGGAGCAGCGGGGAGCTGTTTTTT.

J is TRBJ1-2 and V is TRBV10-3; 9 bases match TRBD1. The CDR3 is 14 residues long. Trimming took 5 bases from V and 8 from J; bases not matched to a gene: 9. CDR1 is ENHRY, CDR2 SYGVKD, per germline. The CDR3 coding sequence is TGTGCCATCAGTACCAACCGGGACAGGGACGGCTACACCTTC. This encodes CAISTNRDRDGYTF.

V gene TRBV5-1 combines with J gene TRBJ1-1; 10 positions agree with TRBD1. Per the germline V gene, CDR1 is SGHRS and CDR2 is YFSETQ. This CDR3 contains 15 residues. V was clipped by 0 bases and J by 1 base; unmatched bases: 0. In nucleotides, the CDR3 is TGCGCCAGCAGCTTGGGACAGGGGGCGAACACTGAAGCTTTCTTT. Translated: CASSLGQGANTEAFF.

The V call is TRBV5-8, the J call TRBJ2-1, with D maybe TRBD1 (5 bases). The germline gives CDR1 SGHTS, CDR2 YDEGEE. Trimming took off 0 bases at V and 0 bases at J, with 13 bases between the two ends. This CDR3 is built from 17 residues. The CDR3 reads CASSLVGHLSSYNEQFF. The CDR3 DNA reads TGTGCCAGCAGCTTGGTCGGACACTTAAGCTCCTACAATGAGCAGTTCTTC.

The CDR3 DNA is TGTGCCAGCAGCCTGGGACTAGCGGGAGAGATCACCGGGGAGCTGTTTTTT. Its translation: CASSLGLAGEITGELFF. This chain joins TRBV7-9 and TRBJ2-2; 14 positions agree with TRBD2. Per germline, CDR1 SEHNR and CDR2 FQNEAQ (reference sequence). CDR3 length: 17 amino acids. Trimming at V came to 5 bases and at J to 4 bases, leaving 6 bases not matched to a gene.

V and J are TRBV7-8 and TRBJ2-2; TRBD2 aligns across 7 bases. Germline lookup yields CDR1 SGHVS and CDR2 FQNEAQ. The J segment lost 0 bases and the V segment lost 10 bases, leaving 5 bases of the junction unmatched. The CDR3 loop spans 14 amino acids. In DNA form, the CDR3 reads TGTGCCACCAGGACTAGGGCGAACACCGGGGAGCTGTTTTTT. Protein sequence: CATRTRANTGELFF.

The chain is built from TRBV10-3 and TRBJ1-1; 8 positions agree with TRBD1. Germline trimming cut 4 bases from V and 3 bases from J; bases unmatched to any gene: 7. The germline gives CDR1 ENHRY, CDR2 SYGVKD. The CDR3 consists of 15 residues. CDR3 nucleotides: TGTGCCATCAGTGGCGGACAGGGTCCGTACACTGAAGCTTTCTTT. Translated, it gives CAISGGQGPYTEAFF.

The CDR3 protein is CAWSVSGTGGQQYF. CDR3 in DNA: TGTGCCTGGAGTGTGTCCGGGACAGGGGGTCAGCAGTACTTC. This chain connects TRBV30 to TRBJ2-7, with 11 bases matching TRBD1. Germline loops: CDR1 GTSNPN, CDR2 SVGIG (reference sequence). The CDR3 sequence is 14 residues long. Trimming cost V 0 bases and J 8 bases; bases outside gene matches: 6.